Below, 4 T cell receptor beta chains from the same sample are listed, as sequenced in a study of CD8 T cells in ankylosing spondylitis. MiXCR, run by TCRdb on the 5' RACE reads, gives a single entry per CDR3 protein. The sample lists 180,000 or so distinct CDR3 sequences; around a tenth were seen once. Sequencing was performed on blood, either unsorted or a sorted T cell fraction (not recorded which). All receptors derive from a male donor with ankylosing spondylitis or in good health (not recorded which).

The chain uses TRBV7-9 and TRBJ1-6; a weak D match, TRBD1 (6 bases). The V gene's germline CDR1 is SEHNR and CDR2 FQNEAQ (reference sequence). V dropped 5 bases and J dropped 7 bases, with 21 bases sitting between them. The CDR3 loop spans 17 amino acids. In nucleotides, the CDR3 is TGTGCCAGCAGCATGCGGGACACGAACCTAGGGAATTCACCCCTCCACTTT. It translates to CASSMRDTNLGNSPLHF.

Only a few counts were recorded for this clonotype. The V call is TRBV10-3, the J call TRBJ1-3; tentatively, D is TRBD1 (6 bases). The ends were cut back, 10 bases at V and 2 bases at J, with 12 bases in the middle. Germline V CDR1 and CDR2: ENHRY, SYGVKD. The CDR3 runs 13 residues. In DNA form, the CDR3 reads TGTGCCAGCCAGGACAGCGCTGGAAACACCATATATTTT. It translates to CASQDSAGNTIYF.

Ten or more counts support this clonotype. J is TRBJ2-2 and V is TRBV12-3 or TRBV12-4, with TRBD1 matching 10 bases. Trimming at V came to 6 bases and at J to 5 bases, leaving 6 bases not matched to a gene. The CDR3 has 15 residues. The CDR3 loop is CASSRTGGGTGELFF. In DNA form, the CDR3 reads TGTGCCAGCAGCAGGACAGGGGGAGGAACCGGGGAGCTGTTTTTT.

In its sample, this clonotype was seen many times. This chain links TRBV29-1 with TRBJ1-2; the D is unclear. The germline gives CDR1 SQVTM, CDR2 ANQGSEA. The V end was cut by 6 bases, the J end by 7 bases, with 18 bases between. The CDR3 is 13 amino acids. The CDR3 protein is CSVPLGKPSGYTF. CDR3 coding DNA: TGCAGCGTACCCCTGGGAAAACCCAGTGGCTACACCTTC.